The 9 T cell receptor beta chains in this list originate from one sample, sequenced in a study of shared clonotypes between healthy human individuals. CD45RO negativity and positive selection for CCR7 defined naive CD8 cells, a population that excluded terminally differentiated effector memory CD45RA+ cells. Sequencing used immunoSEQ multiplex PCR; TCRdb keeps in-frame clones, though not all of them. The table shows about 2.2 million clones, with 93% occurring only once. Sequencing was carried out using naive CD8+ T cells from PBMCs. Receptors were obtained from a young man in good health. Some clones in this sample may be carry-over from other donors' samples.

The chain joins TRBV7-9 to TRBJ2-1, with 9 bases that match TRBD1. CDR3 size: 19 residues. V shed 1 base and J 1 base; nucleotides not matched to a gene: 11. Germline-derived CDR1 and CDR2 are SEHNR and FQNEAQ (reference sequence). CDR3 bases: TGTGCCAGCAGCTTAGGGGACAGGGATCTCTCTATATCCTACAATGAGCAGTTCTTC. It translates to CASSLGDRDLSISYNEQFF.

The genes are TRBV28 and TRBJ2-1; D is uncertain. The germline CDR1 and CDR2 sequences are MDHEN and SYDVKM. The V and J ends lost 6 bases and 0 bases respectively, with 12 bases between them. This CDR3 spans 15 amino acids. The CDR3 reads CASSPWRGSYNEQFF. The CDR3 DNA reads TGTGCCAGCAGCCCCTGGAGAGGCTCCTACAATGAGCAGTTCTTC.

This chain links TRBV7-3 with TRBJ2-3, with 10 bases fitting TRBD2. The CDR3 covers 16 residues. The V segment lost 5 bases and the J segment 4 bases; nucleotides outside the gene matches: 9. Germline lookup yields CDR1 SGHTA and CDR2 FQGTGA. CDR3 region: CASSQGLAGVADTQYF. The CDR3 DNA reads TGTGCCAGCAGCCAGGGGCTAGCGGGAGTCGCAGATACGCAGTATTTT.

The V call is TRBV27, the J call TRBJ1-2, with TRBD1 matching over 8 bases. Germline V lookup: CDR1 MNHEY, CDR2 SMNVEV (reference sequence). There are 13 residues in the CDR3. V dropped 3 bases and J dropped 7; count of bases not matched to a gene: 4. DNA for the CDR3: TGTGCCAGCAGTTTTGGCCAGGGGGCTGGCTACACCTTC. Protein: CASSFGQGAGYTF.

The rearrangement joins TRBV5-8 to TRBJ2-1; D unclear. Per the germline V gene, CDR1 is SGHTS and CDR2 is YDEGEE. The CDR3 runs to 13 residues. V was trimmed by 0 bases and J by 9 bases, leaving 10 bases between them. CDR3 amino acids: CASSLGVASEQFF. The CDR3 bases are TGTGCCAGCAGCTTGGGGGTAGCCAGTGAGCAGTTCTTC.

The CDR3 bases are TGTGCCAGCAGCCCGAGCGGGAGACCCCTCGAGCAGTACTTC. This sequence encodes CASSPSGRPLEQYF. The gene calls are TRBV7-3 and TRBJ2-7, with 8 bases fitting TRBD2. Per germline, CDR1 SGHTA and CDR2 FQGTGA. The CDR3 contains 14 residues. Trimming removed 5 bases from V and 6 bases from J; junction bases left unmatched: 9.

This rearrangement joins TRBV5-8 to TRBJ2-1; maybe TRBD1 (6 bases). Trimming cost V 8 bases and J 8 bases, with 20 bases left between them. Germline-derived CDR1 and CDR2 are SGHTS and YDEGEE. The CDR3 runs 14 residues. The CDR3 DNA sequence: TGTGCCAGTTCCCTCAGGGGCTCTGGAGATGAGCAGTTCTTC. Translating it yields CASSLRGSGDEQFF.

The chain combines TRBV9 with TRBJ2-2; D remains unclear. This CDR3 has 14 amino acids. Trimming pared 0 bases from V and 1 base from J, leaving 4 bases between. Looked up from germline, CDR1 is SGDLS and CDR2 is YYNGEE. CDR3 protein: CASSVDKNTGELFF. The CDR3 DNA is TGTGCCAGCAGCGTAGATAAGAACACCGGGGAGCTGTTTTTT.

The V gene is TRBV10-3, the J gene TRBJ1-2; no firm D call. The CDR3 loop spans 15 amino acids. Germline CDR1 and CDR2: ENHRY and SYGVKD. The ends were cut back, 0 bases at V and 1 base at J, with 9 bases in the middle. The CDR3 nucleotides read TGTGCCATCAGTGAGTCGATGTCTGTTAACTATGGCTACACCTTC. Protein sequence: CAISESMSVNYGYTF.